This TCR beta chain emerged from a study of T cell repertoires in cytomegalovirus infection. Study-level points and caveats: The study found HLA-C-restricted CMV-specific TCR beta clonotypes dominating the ex vivo response.

Trimming pared 6 bases from V and 3 bases from J, leaving 17 bases between. CDR1 LNHDA and CDR2 SQIVND come from the germline V gene (reference sequence). The CDR3 totals 16 residues. Each CDR3 protein is one row after TCRdb ran MiXCR on the reads. The sample lists approximately 1,000,000 distinct CDR3 sequences, roughly 31% occurring once. Worth noting for this clonotype: Its antigen is still unknown.

The clonotype originates from a human donor in good health (CMV status not recorded). Some clones in this sample may be carry-over from other donors' samples. V usage is TRBV19 and J usage is TRBJ2-2; TRBD1 might be the D (6 bases). The specimen was cultured CD8+ T cells from PBMCs, collected from culture after CMV antigen stimulation. CDR3 amino acids: CASSNNGQSYTGELFF. CDR3 bases: TGTGCCAGTAGCAACAATGGACAGTCGTACACCGGGGAGCTGTTTTTT. Supplemented by reference TRBV19 and TRBJ2-2, the full variable domain reads DGGITQSPKYLFRKEGQNVTLSCEQNLNHDAMYWYRQDPGQGLRLIYYSQIVNDFQKGDIAEGYSVSREKKESFPLTVTSAQKNPTAFYLCASSNNGQSYTGELFFGEGSRLTVL.